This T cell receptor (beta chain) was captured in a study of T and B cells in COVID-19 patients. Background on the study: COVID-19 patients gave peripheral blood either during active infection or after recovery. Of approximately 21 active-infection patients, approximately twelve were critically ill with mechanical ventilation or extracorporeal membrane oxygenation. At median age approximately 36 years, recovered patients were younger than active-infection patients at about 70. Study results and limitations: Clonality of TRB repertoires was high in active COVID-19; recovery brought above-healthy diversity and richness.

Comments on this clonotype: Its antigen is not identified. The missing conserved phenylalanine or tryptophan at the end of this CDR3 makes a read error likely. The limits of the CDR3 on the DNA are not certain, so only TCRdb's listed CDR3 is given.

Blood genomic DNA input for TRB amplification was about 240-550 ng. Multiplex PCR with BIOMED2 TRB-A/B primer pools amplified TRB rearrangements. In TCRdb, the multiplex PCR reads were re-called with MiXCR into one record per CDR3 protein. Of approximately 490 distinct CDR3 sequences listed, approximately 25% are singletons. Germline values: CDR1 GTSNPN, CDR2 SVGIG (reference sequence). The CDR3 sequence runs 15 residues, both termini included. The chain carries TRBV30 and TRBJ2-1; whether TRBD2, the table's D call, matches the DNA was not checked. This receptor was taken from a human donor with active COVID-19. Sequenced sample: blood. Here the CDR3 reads CAFSKLAGDYNEQGC.